The entry below gives a single TCR beta chain sequence along with its context. These data belong to a study of blood T cell repertoires in COVID-19. Study-level information: The cDNA or gDNA used as material had been derived from T cells, B-cell-depleted T cells, or PBMCs.

Method: immunoSEQ multiplex PCR; TCRdb's copy keeps in-frame clones and lacks some. In the table there are approximately 120,000 clones, 70% to 90% of which are singletons. This TCR derives from a man aged 50 to 59 with acute or convalescent COVID-19. Sequencing was carried out using peripheral blood.

The CDR3 region has the DNA TGTGCCAGCAGGAAAACGGGACAGCAAAATGGCTACACCTTC. Protein sequence: CASRKTGQQNGYTF. This chain connects TRBV6-5 to TRBJ1-2; 7 bases line up with TRBD1. Germline loops: CDR1 MNHEY, CDR2 SVGAGI. This CDR3 has 14 residues. V shed 6 bases, J shed 6 bases, and the junction held 10 bases outside the gene matches.